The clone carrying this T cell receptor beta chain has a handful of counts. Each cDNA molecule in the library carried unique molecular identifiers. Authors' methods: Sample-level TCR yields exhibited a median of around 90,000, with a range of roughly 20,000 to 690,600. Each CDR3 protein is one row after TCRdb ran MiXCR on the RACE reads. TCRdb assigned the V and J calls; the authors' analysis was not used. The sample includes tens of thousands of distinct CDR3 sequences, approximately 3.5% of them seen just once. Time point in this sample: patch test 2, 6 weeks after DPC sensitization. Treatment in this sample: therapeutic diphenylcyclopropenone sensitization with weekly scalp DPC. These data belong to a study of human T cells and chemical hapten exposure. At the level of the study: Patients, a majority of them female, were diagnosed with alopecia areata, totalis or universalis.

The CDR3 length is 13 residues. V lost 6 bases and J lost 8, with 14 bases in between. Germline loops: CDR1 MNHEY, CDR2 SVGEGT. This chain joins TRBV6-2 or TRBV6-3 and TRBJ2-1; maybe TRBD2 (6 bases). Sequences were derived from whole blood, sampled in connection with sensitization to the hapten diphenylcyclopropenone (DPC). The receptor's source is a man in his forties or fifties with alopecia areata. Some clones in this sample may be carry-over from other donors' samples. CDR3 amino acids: CASSLGGADEQFF. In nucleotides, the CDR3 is TGTGCCAGCAGCCTAGGAGGGGCGGATGAGCAGTTCTTC.